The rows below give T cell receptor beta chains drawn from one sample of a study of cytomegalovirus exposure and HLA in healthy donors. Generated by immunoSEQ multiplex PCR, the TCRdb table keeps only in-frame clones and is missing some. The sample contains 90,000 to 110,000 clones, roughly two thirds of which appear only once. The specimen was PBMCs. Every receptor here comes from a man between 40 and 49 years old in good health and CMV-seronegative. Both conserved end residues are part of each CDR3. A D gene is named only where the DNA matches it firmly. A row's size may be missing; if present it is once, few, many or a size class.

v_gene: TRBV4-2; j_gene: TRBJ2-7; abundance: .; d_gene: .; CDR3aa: CASSQDSAYEQYF; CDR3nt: TGTGCCAGCAGCCAAGACAGCGCCTACGAGCAGTACTTC
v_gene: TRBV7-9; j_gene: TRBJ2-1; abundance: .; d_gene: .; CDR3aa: CASSFVGGGYNEQFF; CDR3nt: TGTGCCAGCAGCTTTGTTGGGGGAGGATACAATGAGCAGTTCTTC
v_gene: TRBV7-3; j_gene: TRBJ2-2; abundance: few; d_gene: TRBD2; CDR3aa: CASSSGGDNYGELFF; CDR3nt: TGTGCCAGCAGCAGCGGGGGGGACAATTACGGGGAGCTGTTTTTT
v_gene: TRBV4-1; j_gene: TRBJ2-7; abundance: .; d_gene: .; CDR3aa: CASSQGRTYEQYF; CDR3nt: TGCGCCAGCAGCCAAGGTAGAACCTACGAGCAGTACTTC
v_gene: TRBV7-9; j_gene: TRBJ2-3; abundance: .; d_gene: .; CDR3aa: CASSLEGALAADTQYF; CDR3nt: TGTGCCAGCAGCTTGGAGGGGGCATTGGCGGCAGATACGCAGTATTTT
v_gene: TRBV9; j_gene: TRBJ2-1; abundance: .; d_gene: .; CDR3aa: CASSVGVAAYNEQFF; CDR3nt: TGTGCCAGCAGCGTAGGGGTAGCAGCCTACAATGAGCAGTTCTTC
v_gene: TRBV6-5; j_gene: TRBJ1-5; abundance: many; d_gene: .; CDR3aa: CASSQGDTNQPQHF; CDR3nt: TGTGCCAGCAGTCAAGGGGACACCAATCAGCCCCAGCATTTT
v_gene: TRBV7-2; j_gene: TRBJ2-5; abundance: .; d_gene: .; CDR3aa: CASSSQSWSETQYF; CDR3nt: TGTGCCAGCAGCTCCCAATCCTGGAGCGAGACCCAGTACTTC
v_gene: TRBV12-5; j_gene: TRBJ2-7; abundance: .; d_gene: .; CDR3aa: CASGPPGAYEQYF; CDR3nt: TGTGCTAGTGGTCCCCCGGGAGCCTACGAGCAGTACTTC
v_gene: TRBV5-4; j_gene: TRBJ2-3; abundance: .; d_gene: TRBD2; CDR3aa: CASSLKRGTTDTQYF; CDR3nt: TGTGCCAGCAGCTTAAAGCGGGGTACCACAGATACGCAGTATTTT
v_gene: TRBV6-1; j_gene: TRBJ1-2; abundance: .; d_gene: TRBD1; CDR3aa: CASSDLGQGDYGYTF; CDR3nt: TGTGCCAGCAGTGACTTGGGACAGGGGGACTATGGCTACACCTTC
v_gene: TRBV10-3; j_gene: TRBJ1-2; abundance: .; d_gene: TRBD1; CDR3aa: CAINTRSRTGYRYTF; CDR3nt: TGTGCCATCAACACTCGATCCCGGACAGGGTATCGCTACACCTTC
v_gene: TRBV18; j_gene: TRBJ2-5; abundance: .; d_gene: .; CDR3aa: CASSPGHQQETQYF; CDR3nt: TGTGCCAGCTCACCTGGACACCAGCAAGAGACCCAGTACTTC
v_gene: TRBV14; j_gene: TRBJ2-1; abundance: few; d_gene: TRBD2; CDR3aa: CASSQDPEGRVSFF; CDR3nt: TGTGCCAGCAGCCAAGATCCGGAGGGGAGGGTCTCGTTCTTC
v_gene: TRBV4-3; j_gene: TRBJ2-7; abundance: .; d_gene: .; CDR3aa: CASSPGGRGAGAYEQYF; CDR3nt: TGCGCCAGCAGCCCGGGGGGTCGGGGGGCGGGTGCCTACGAGCAGTACTTC
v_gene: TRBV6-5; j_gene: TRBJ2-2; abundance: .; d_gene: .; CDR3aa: CASSRDVAATGELFF; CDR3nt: TGTGCCAGCAGTCGGGACGTAGCGGCCACCGGGGAGCTGTTTTTT
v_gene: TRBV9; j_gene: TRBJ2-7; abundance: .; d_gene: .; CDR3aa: CASAATGYSYEQYF; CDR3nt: TGTGCCAGCGCGGCAACAGGGTACTCCTACGAGCAGTACTTC
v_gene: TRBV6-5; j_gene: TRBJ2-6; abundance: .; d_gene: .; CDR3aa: CASSQDFSGANVLTF; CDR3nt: TGTGCCAGCAGCCAAGACTTCTCTGGGGCCAACGTCCTGACTTTC
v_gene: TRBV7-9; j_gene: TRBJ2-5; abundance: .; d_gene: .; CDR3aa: CASSLTRTISETQYF; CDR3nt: TGTGCCAGCAGCTTAACCCGGACTATATCAGAGACCCAGTACTTC
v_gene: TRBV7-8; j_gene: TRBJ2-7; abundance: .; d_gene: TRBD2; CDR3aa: CASRSRRGGYEQYF; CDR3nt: TGTGCCAGCAGATCTCGACGGGGAGGGTACGAGCAGTACTTC
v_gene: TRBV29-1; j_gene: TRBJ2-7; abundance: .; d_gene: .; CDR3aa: CSVVAAYEQYF; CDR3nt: TGCAGCGTTGTTGCGGCTTACGAGCAGTACTTC
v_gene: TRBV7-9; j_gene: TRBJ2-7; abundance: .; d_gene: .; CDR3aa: CASSGRGGGEQYF; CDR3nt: TGTGCCAGCAGCGGTAGGGGCGGCGGCGAGCAGTACTTC
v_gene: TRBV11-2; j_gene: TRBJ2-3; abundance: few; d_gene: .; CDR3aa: CASSPLFESGSQYF; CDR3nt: TGTGCCAGCAGCCCGCTCTTCGAAAGCGGATCGCAGTATTTT
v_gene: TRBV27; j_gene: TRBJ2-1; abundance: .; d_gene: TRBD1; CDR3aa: CASSLRTGVAYNEQFF; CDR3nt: TGTGCCAGCAGTCTCCGGACAGGGGTCGCCTACAATGAGCAGTTCTTC
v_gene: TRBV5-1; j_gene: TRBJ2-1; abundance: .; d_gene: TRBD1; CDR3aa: CASSLAIPGQGPYNEQFF; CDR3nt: TGCGCCAGCAGCTTGGCGATCCCGGGACAGGGGCCCTACAATGAGCAGTTCTTC
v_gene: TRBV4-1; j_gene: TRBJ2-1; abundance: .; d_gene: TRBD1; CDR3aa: CASSQAQGALNEQFF; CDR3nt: TGCGCCAGCAGCCAAGCACAGGGGGCGCTCAATGAGCAGTTCTTC
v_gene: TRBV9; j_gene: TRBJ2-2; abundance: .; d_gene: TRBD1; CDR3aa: CASSVVAYRGPAFTGELFF; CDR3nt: TGTGCCAGCAGCGTAGTGGCCTACAGGGGGCCGGCATTTACCGGGGAGCTGTTTTTT
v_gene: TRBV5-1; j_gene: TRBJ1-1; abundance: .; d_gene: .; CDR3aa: CASSLVASMNTEAFF; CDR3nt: TGCGCCAGCAGCTTGGTCGCAAGCATGAACACTGAAGCTTTCTTT
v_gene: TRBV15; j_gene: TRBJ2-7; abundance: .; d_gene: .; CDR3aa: CATSAGPLYEQYF; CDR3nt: TGTGCCACCAGCGCGGGACCGCTCTACGAGCAGTACTTC
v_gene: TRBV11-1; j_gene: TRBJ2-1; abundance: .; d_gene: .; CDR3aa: CASSLSTGWDEQFF; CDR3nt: TGTGCCAGCAGCTTATCCACAGGTTGGGATGAGCAGTTCTTC
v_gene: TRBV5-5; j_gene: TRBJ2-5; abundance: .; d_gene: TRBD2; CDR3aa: CASSWGTSGGETQYF; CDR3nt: TGTGCCAGCAGCTGGGGGACTAGCGGTGGGGAGACCCAGTACTTC
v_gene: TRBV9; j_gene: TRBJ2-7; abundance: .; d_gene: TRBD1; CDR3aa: CASSVGPTGNSYEQYF; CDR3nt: TGTGCCAGCAGCGTAGGCCCGACAGGGAACTCCTACGAGCAGTACTTC
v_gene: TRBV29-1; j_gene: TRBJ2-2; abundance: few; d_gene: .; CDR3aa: CSVTGATGELFF; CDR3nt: TGCAGCGTCACTGGGGCGACCGGGGAGCTGTTTTTT
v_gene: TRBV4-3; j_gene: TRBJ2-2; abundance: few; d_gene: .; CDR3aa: CASSQEQGGAGTGELFF; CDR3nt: TGCGCCAGCAGCCAAGAACAAGGGGGGGCGGGAACCGGGGAGCTGTTTTTT
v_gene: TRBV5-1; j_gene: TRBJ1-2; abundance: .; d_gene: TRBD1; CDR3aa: CASSYGTGDSYGYTF; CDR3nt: TGCGCCAGCAGCTACGGGACAGGGGATTCCTATGGCTACACCTTC
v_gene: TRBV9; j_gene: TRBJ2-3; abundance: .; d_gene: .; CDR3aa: CASSGRQEGTDTQYF; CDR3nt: TGTGCCAGCAGCGGGCGACAGGAGGGCACAGATACGCAGTATTTT
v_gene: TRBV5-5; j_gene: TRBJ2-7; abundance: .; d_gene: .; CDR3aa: CASSLWLANEQYF; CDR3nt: TGTGCCAGCAGCTTGTGGCTAGCGAACGAGCAGTACTTC
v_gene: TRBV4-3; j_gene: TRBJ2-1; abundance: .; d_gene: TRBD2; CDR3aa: CASSPGGSYNEQFF; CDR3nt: TGCGCCAGCAGCCCGGGGGGGTCCTACAATGAGCAGTTCTTC
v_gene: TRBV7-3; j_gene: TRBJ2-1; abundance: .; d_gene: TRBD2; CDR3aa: CASSLLAGAGQFF; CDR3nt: TGTGCCAGCAGCTTACTAGCGGGGGCGGGGCAGTTCTTC